This T cell receptor (beta chain) originates from a study of T-cell reconstitution after alpha-beta-depleted transplantation in children. Study findings and constraints: Newly produced T cells mostly provided counts and TCRbeta diversity after one year, as hyperexpanded clones declined. Several hundred expanded graft clones reportedly were the source of alpha-beta T cells about two months after transplant.

This clonotype was observed at least ten times. No antigen is known for it. Preparation of the TCRbeta library involved a method that used unique molecular identifiers. TCRdb re-derived calls from the PCR reads in MiXCR, one entry per CDR3 protein. The sample includes 440,000 or so distinct CDR3 sequences, roughly 44% seen only once; the top ten take around a quarter. The CDR3 runs 16 residues. Germline CDR1 reads SGHTA; CDR2 reads FQGNSA. V gave up 4 bases and J gave up 4 bases; unmatched junction bases: 10. The V and J genes are TRBV7-2 and TRBJ2-3, with 8 bases that match TRBD2. Sequences were derived from PBMCs, sampled before TCRalphabeta/CD19-depleted stem cell transplant. The sequence was obtained from a girl under 10 years old with aplastic anemia, due to receive a stem cell transplant. In nucleotides, the CDR3 is TGTGCCAGCAGCTCTCCCGGGACTAGGGCACCAGATACGCAGTATTTT. Translation gives CASSSPGTRAPDTQYF. Drawing the rest from reference TRBV7-2 and TRBJ2-3, the complete variable domain is GAGVSQSPSNKVTEKGKDVELRCDPISGHTALYWYRQSLGQGLEFLIYFQGNSAPDKSGLPSDRFSAERTGGSVSTLTIQRTQQEDSAVYLCASSSPGTRAPDTQYFGPGTRLTVL.